This T cell receptor (beta chain) was identified during a study of shared clonotypes between healthy human individuals. Sequencing was performed with immunoSEQ multiplex PCR; in TCRdb, only in-frame clones are kept and a portion is missing. The sample consists of roughly 2,000,000 clones, 85% to 95% of them appearing once. From germline, CDR1 is MGHRA and CDR2 YSYEKL. This CDR3 spans 14 amino acids. The ends were cut back, 1 base at V and 5 bases at J, with 11 bases in the middle. As for this clone: Other DNA sequences within the sample encode an identical CDR3.

Naivety among CD8 cells was defined by CD45RO negativity and positive CCR7 selection, thereby excluding terminally differentiated effector memory CD45RA+ cells. The sample was naive CD8+ T cells from PBMCs. This chain links TRBV4-1 with TRBJ1-1; D may be TRBD1 (5 bases). The TCR sequence derives from a man younger than 35 in good health. Some clones in this sample may be carry-over from other donors' samples. The CDR3 loop reads CASSQGGGNTEAFF. The CDR3 DNA sequence: TGCGCCAGCAGCCAAGGGGGGGGGAATACTGAAGCTTTCTTT.